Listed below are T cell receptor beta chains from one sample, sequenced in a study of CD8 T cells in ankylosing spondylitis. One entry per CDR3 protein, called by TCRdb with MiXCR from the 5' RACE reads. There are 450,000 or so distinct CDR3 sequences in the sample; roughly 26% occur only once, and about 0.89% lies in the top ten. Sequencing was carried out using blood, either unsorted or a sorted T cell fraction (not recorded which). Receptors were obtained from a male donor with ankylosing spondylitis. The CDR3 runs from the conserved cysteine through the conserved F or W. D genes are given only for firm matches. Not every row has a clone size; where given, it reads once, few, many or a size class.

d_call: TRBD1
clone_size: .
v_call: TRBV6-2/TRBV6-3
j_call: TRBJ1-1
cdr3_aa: CASTHGAGGNTEAFF
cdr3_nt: TGTGCCAGCACCCACGGGGCAGGGGGGAACACTGAAGCTTTCTTT

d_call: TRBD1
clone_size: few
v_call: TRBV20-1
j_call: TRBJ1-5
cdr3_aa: CSARKDRGNQPQHF
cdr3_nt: TGCAGTGCTAGAAAAGACAGGGGAAATCAGCCCCAGCATTTT

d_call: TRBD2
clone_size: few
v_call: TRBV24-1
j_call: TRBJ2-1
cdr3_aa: CATSDLSSGHNEQFF
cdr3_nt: TGTGCCACCAGTGATTTGTCTAGCGGCCACAATGAGCAGTTCTTC

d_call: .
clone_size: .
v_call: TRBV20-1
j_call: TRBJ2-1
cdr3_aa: CSARAPYNEQFF
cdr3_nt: TGCAGTGCTAGAGCCCCCTACAATGAGCAGTTCTTC

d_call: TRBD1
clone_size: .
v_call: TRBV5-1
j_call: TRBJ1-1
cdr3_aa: CASSFPDREVAEAFF
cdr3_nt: TGCGCCAGCAGCTTCCCGGACAGGGAGGTCGCTGAAGCTTTCTTT

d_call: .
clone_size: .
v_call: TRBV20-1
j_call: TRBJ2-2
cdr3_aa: CSARPGVGGELFF
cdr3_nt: TGCAGTGCTAGACCGGGGGTCGGCGGGGAGCTGTTTTTT

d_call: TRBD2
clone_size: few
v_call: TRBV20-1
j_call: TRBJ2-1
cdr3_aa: CSANPTSGYYNEQFF
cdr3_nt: TGCAGTGCTAACCCGACTAGCGGCTACTACAATGAGCAGTTCTTC

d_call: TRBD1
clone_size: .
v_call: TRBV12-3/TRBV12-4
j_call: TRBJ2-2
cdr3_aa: CASSGTGRSAGELFF
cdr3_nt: TGTGCCAGCAGCGGGACAGGGAGAAGCGCCGGGGAGCTGTTTTTT

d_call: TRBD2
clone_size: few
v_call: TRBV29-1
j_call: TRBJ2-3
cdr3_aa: CSVVGLATTDTQYF
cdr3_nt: TGCAGCGTTGTTGGACTAGCTACTACAGATACGCAGTATTTT

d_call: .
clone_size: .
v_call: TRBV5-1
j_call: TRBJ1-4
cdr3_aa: CASSLALPAADGKLFF
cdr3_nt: TGCGCCAGCAGCTTGGCCCTTCCGGCCGCCGACGGAAAACTGTTTTTT

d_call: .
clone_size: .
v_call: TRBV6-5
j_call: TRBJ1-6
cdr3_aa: CASSYGGPDSPLHF
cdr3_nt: TGTGCCAGCAGTTACGGGGGCCCGGATTCACCCCTCCACTTT

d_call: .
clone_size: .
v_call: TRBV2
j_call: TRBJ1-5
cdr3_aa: CASRNREYSNQPQHF
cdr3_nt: TGTGCCAGCAGGAACAGGGAATATAGCAATCAGCCCCAGCATTTT

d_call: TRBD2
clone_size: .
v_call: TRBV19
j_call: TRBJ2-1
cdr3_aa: CASSPERPSGPYNEQFF
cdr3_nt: TGTGCCAGTAGTCCAGAGCGGCCTAGCGGGCCGTACAATGAGCAGTTCTTC

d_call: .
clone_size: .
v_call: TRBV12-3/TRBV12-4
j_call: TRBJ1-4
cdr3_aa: CASSRGHREKLFF
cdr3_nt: TGTGCCAGCAGTAGGGGACACCGTGAAAAACTGTTTTTT

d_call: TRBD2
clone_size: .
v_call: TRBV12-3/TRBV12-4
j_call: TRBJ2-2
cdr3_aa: CASSRTSPTGELFF
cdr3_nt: TGTGCCAGCAGCCGGACTAGCCCCACCGGGGAGCTGTTTTTT

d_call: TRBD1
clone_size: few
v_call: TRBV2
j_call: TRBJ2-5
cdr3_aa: CASSYTPTGWETQYF
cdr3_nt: TGTGCCAGCAGTTACACCCCGACAGGGTGGGAGACCCAGTACTTC

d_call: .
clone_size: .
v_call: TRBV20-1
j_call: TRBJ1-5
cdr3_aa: CSARSVNQPQHF
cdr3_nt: TGCAGTGCTAGATCTGTTAATCAGCCCCAGCATTTT

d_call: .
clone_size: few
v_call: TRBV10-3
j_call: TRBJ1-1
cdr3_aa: CAISGREGMNTEAFF
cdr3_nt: TGTGCCATCAGTGGCAGGGAGGGGATGAACACTGAAGCTTTCTTT

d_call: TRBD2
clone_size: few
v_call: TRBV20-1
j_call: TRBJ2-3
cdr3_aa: CSAPTSGPSTDTQYF
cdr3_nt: TGCAGTGCACCCACTAGCGGGCCCAGCACAGATACGCAGTATTTT

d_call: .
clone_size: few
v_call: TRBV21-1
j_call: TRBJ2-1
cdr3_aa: CASSNGPTSGDNEQFF
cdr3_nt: TGTGCCAGCAGCAACGGGCCGACTAGCGGAGACAATGAGCAGTTCTTC

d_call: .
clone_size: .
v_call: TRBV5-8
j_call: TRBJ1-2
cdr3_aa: CASSLPGPRKTSGYTF
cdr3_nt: TGTGCCAGCAGCTTGCCCGGGCCCCGAAAAACGTCGGGCTACACCTTC

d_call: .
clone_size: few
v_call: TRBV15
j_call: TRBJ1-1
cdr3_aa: CATSTQGGTEAFF
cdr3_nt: TGTGCCACCAGCACCCAGGGAGGGACTGAAGCTTTCTTT

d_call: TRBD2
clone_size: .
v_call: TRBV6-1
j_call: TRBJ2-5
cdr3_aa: CASSDRGLAQETQYF
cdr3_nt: TGTGCCAGCAGTGACCGCGGACTAGCACAAGAGACCCAGTACTTC

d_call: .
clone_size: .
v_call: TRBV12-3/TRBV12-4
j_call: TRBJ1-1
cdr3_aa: CASSLTRGGAVDTEAFF
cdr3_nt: TGTGCCAGCAGTTTAACTCGGGGGGGGGCGGTCGATACTGAAGCTTTCTTT

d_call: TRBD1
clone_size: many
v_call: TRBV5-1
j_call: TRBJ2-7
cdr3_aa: CASSRGTGEFSYEQYF
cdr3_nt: TGCGCCAGCAGCAGAGGGACAGGGGAATTCTCCTACGAGCAGTACTTC

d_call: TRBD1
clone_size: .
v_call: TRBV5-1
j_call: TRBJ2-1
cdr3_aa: CASSQTDRGGSYNEQFF
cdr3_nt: TGCGCCAGCAGCCAGACAGACAGGGGGGGATCATACAATGAGCAGTTCTTC

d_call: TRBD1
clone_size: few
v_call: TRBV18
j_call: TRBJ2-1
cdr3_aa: CASSQGQQTYNEQFF
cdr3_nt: TGTGCCAGCTCACAGGGACAGCAAACATACAATGAGCAGTTCTTC

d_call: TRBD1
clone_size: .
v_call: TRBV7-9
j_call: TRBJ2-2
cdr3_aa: CASSLRGGGTGELFF
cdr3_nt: TGTGCCAGCAGCTTACGAGGGGGCGGCACCGGGGAGCTGTTTTTT

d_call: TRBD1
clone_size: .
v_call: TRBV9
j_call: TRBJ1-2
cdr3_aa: CASSPRDSGGYTF
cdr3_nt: TGTGCCAGCAGCCCCCGGGACAGCGGAGGCTACACCTTC

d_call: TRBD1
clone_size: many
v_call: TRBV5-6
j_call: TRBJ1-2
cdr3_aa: CASSFGTDYGYTF
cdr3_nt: TGTGCCAGCAGCTTCGGGACAGACTATGGCTACACCTTC

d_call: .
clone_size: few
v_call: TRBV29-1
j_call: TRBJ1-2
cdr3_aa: CSDRSQSLQGRYTF
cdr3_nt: TGCAGCGACCGCTCTCAAAGTCTTCAGGGTCGCTACACCTTC